This T cell receptor (beta chain) was recorded in a study of blood T cell repertoires in COVID-19 (dated by TCRdb to 2018 to 2020). For the wider study: Collaborator samples came from the United States, Italy and Spain and covered acute and convalescent phases of COVID-19. The prospective study material was composed of cDNA or gDNA derived from T cells, B-cell-depleted T cells, or PBMCs. Deeply sampled blood TCRbeta repertoires from subjects exposed to, actively infected with, or recovered from COVID-19 were included in the dataset. The repertoires were released in a freely available public database intended as a resource for research on the immune response to SARS-CoV-2. Samples came from the ongoing ImmuneRACE study (first 160 participants) plus 1,254 subjects from 6 global collaborators. A de-identified subject ID, COVID-19 status, age in years and sex were almost always included in the sample metadata. HLA class I and class II types, where available, came from metadata supplied by the sample provider rather than from assay-based typing.

TCRbeta CDR3 regions were amplified from genomic DNA using the immunoSEQ Assay, a bias-controlled multiplex PCR. In the authors' own workflow: The number of nucleated cells in each sample was estimated from the amplification of reference gene primers within the assay. Sequence reads were collapsed and filtered to measure the absolute abundance of every unique TCRbeta CDR3 rearrangement. For each sample, productive Simpson clonality was calculated by taking the square root of Simpson's diversity index across productive rearrangements. The immuneACCESS repertoire file appears here via TCRdb, limited to in-frame rearrangements. These files lack a portion of the clones; in checked studies, under half of the deficit traces to unresolved V genes, and the cause of the others is not known. Clone size and V and J calls were adopted from that table, with D and trimming inferred from the DNA. The sample includes about 350,000 clones, with about 88% observed a single time. The top ten constitute just over 1% of the sample.

In the prospective study, participants were roughly 18 to 100 years old, resided in about two dozen geographic areas of the United States, and were enrolled through a virtual design. In the prospective study, cohorts were assigned on the basis of participant-reported clinical history obtained from a screening survey and a study questionnaire. A participant counted as exposed if, within 2 weeks of entering the study, that participant had been in contact with someone who had a PCR-confirmed or clinician-diagnosed COVID-19 case. In the prospective study, whole blood, serum and a nasopharyngeal or oropharyngeal swab were collected from each participant by mobile phlebotomists. Additional blood draws and questionnaires over an approximately two-month period could optionally be provided by prospective study participants. Before DNA extraction, prospective study blood samples were shipped either frozen or at room temperature.

In this sample, this clone turned up a few times. Its antigen is currently not known. There are no base qualities to consult, and no much larger clone falls within one base. Here is what the overall study found, with its caveats: The amount of clinical and demographic metadata varied by source and participant and was provided uncurated.

The germline V gene encodes CDR1 LGHNA and CDR2 YNFKEQ. Counted from cysteine to phenylalanine, this CDR3 has 15 amino acids. Here the CDR3 DNA is all that survives: 45 bases in frame from base 1. Trimming removed 0 bases from V and 4 bases from J, leaving 10 bases between the germline ends. Here the chain combines TRBV4-2 and TRBJ1-3, and TRBD1 may be the D gene, going by 6 matching bases. This TCR was recovered from a woman aged 25 to 45 who had been exposed to COVID-19. Source material: PBMCs or T cells enriched from blood (not recorded which). The CDR3 amino acid sequence is: CASSQDVRGGNTIYF. Here is the DNA: TGTGCCAGCAGCCAAGATGTCAGGGGCGGAAACACCATATATTTT.